The following is a T cell receptor (beta chain) sequence with its context. This specimen belongs to a study of T cells after posttransplantation cyclophosphamide. Cyclophosphamide on days +3 and +4 followed busulfan-fludarabine conditioning and a marrow graft. The V gene end was trimmed by 1 base and the J gene end by 4 bases; junction bases not matched to a gene: 3. This CDR3 has 15 residues. Germline V gives CDR1 LNHNV, CDR2 YYDKDF (reference sequence). Sequencing was performed with immunoSEQ multiplex PCR; in TCRdb, only in-frame clones are kept and a portion is missing. The profile shows fewer than 45,000 clones, around 78% of them singletons.

The sample here was CD4+ T cells sorted from blood, taken roughly 250 weeks after a stem cell transplant with posttransplant cyclophosphamide. J is TRBJ1-4 and V is TRBV15, with 7 bases matching TRBD1. This sequence originates from a female patient between 40 and 50 years old who received an allogeneic stem cell transplant from a related donor, was CMV-positive, and had no GVHD. Certain T cells may be donor cells from the graft. The DNA for the CDR3 is TGTGCCACCAGCAGAGCGGGACAGATTAATGAAAAACTGTTTTTT. Protein product: CATSRAGQINEKLFF.